This is a list of T cell receptor beta chains from one sample in a study of cytomegalovirus exposure and HLA in healthy donors. Some clones are missing from TCRdb's copy, which holds only in-frame ones; the method was immunoSEQ multiplex PCR. The sample carries 75,000 to 80,000 clones, about 79% recorded once. Sequencing was done on a sample of PBMCs. The receptor set was obtained from a man aged 40-50 years in good health and CMV-seronegative. Both conserved end residues are part of each CDR3. D genes are given only for firm matches. Clone sizes are given selectively: once, few, many, or a class where the clone is expanded.

j_call clone_size d_call v_call cdr3_nt cdr3_aa
TRBJ2-6 NA NA TRBV30 TGTGCCTGGAGTTCCTATAGTGCCAACGTCCTGACTTTC CAWSSYSANVLTF
TRBJ1-3 NA NA TRBV19 TGTGCCAGTAGTATAGTGTCGGGTACCTCTGGAAACACCATATATTTT CASSIVSGTSGNTIYF
TRBJ2-7 NA TRBD2 TRBV29-1 TGCAGCGTTGAAGGGAGCGGGAATAAGGACGAGCAGTACTTC CSVEGSGNKDEQYF
TRBJ2-5 NA NA TRBV7-7 TGTGCTAGCAGCTTAGCGCGGTACCAAGAGACCCAGTACTTC CASSLARYQETQYF
TRBJ2-1 NA TRBD2 TRBV6-1 TGTGCCAGCAGTGACGGGACTAGCGGGAGGTCCGTCTACAATGAGCAGTTCTTC CASSDGTSGRSVYNEQFF
TRBJ2-3 NA TRBD1 TRBV7-9 TGTGCCAGCAGCTTCAGGGGGCAAACCACTAGCACAGATACGCAGTATTTT CASSFRGQTTSTDTQYF
TRBJ2-3 NA NA TRBV18 TGTGCCAGCTCCCCCAGTGACAGAACTAGCACAGATACGCAGTATTTT CASSPSDRTSTDTQYF
TRBJ2-1 NA TRBD1 TRBV11-2 TGTGCCAGCAGCCTACCGGGACAGGGGGCGCGAAATGAGCAGTTCTTC CASSLPGQGARNEQFF
TRBJ2-1 NA NA TRBV21-1 TGTGCCAGCAGCAAAAAATCGGGGACAGGCCACAATGAGCAGTTCTTC CASSKKSGTGHNEQFF
TRBJ2-7 NA NA TRBV28 TGTGCCAGCCAACAGGTGGGGGAGCAGTACTTC CASQQVGEQYF
TRBJ2-1 NA NA TRBV11-3 TGTGCCAGCAGCTTACGGCGGAACTCAAGGTACAATGAGCAGTTCTTC CASSLRRNSRYNEQFF
TRBJ2-5 NA NA TRBV5-6 TGTGCCAGCAGCCTCGAGGAGACCCAGTACTTC CASSLEETQYF
TRBJ2-3 NA TRBD1 TRBV18 TGTGCCAGCTCCCCGGGACAGAGAAGCACAGATACGCAGTATTTT CASSPGQRSTDTQYF
TRBJ2-5 NA TRBD2 TRBV6-6 TGTGCCAGCAGTCTAGCGGGAGGAGGTCAAGAGACCCAGTACTTC CASSLAGGGQETQYF
TRBJ2-1 once TRBD2 TRBV29-1 TGCAGCGTTGAAGTGCCGGGAGGGCCTATCTATGAGCAGTTCTTC CSVEVPGGPIYEQFF
TRBJ2-6 NA NA TRBV7-9 TGTGCCAGCAGCCGGGACATCCTCTCTGGGGCCAACGTCCTGACTTTC CASSRDILSGANVLTF
TRBJ1-1 NA NA TRBV28 TGTGCCAGCAGTTCCCCTGCGGGGATGGGGCGGTGGGACACTGAAGCTTTCTTT CASSSPAGMGRWDTEAFF
TRBJ1-1 NA TRBD1 TRBV11-2 TGTGCCAGCAGCTTGAGGGGACAGGGCTCTTCGAACACTGAAGCTTTCTTT CASSLRGQGSSNTEAFF
TRBJ1-2 NA TRBD1 TRBV7-9 TGTGCCAGCAGCCCGAGTAGGTGGGGACAGGTTTATGGCTACACCTTC CASSPSRWGQVYGYTF
TRBJ2-5 NA NA TRBV5-1 TGCGCCAGCATCCTCACAGGGACCACAGGAGAGACCCAGTACTTC CASILTGTTGETQYF
TRBJ2-7 once TRBD1 TRBV29-1 TGCAGCGTTGACTCCGGACAGGGAGGACACGAGCAGTACTTC CSVDSGQGGHEQYF
TRBJ2-5 NA TRBD2 TRBV7-2 TGTGCCAGCAGGCCCGCTAGCGGCCAAGAGACCCAGTACTTC CASRPASGQETQYF
TRBJ1-5 NA TRBD1 TRBV4-1 TGCGCCAGCAGCCAGAATTCCCTGGACAGGGCTGGCAATCAGCCCCAGCATTTT CASSQNSLDRAGNQPQHF
TRBJ1-1 NA NA TRBV9 TGTGCCAGCAGCGTAGGCGGGAACCTGAACACTGAAGCTTTCTTT CASSVGGNLNTEAFF
TRBJ2-1 few NA TRBV9 TGTGCCAGCAGCGTAGGCGGCACGAGCTCCTACAATGAGCAGTTCTTC CASSVGGTSSYNEQFF
TRBJ2-5 NA NA TRBV2 TGTGCCAGCACTACACAGGGAGAGACCCAGTACTTC CASTTQGETQYF
TRBJ2-3 few TRBD2 TRBV5-1 TGCGCCAGCAGCCCCGGGGGGGCGGGAGATGCGGCAGATACGCAGTATTTT CASSPGGAGDAADTQYF
TRBJ2-6 NA NA TRBV9 TGTGCCAGCAGCGTTGGAACAGGGTTTGCCTCTGGGGCCAACGTCCTGACTTTC CASSVGTGFASGANVLTF
TRBJ1-4 NA NA TRBV7-3 TGTGCCAGCACCCTTTTCGAGGGCGTTCGTGAAAAACTGTTTTTT CASTLFEGVREKLFF
TRBJ1-2 NA NA TRBV28 TGTGCCAGCAGTTTACGTAGGGGAAACTATGGCTACACCTTC CASSLRRGNYGYTF
TRBJ1-2 few NA TRBV19 TGTGCCAGTAGTCCAGGGAATGGCTACACCTTC CASSPGNGYTF
TRBJ2-7 NA NA TRBV18 TGTGCCAGCTCACCCGCCCGGACCGGCGGAGGGAGCGAGCAGTACTTC CASSPARTGGGSEQYF
TRBJ2-7 NA NA TRBV6-5 TGTGCCAGCAGTTACTCGACAGGCTACGAGCAGTACTTC CASSYSTGYEQYF
TRBJ2-6 once NA TRBV5-1 TGCGCCAGCAGCTTTGAAGTTAGCTCTGGGGCCAACGGCCTGACTTTC CASSFEVSSGANGLTF
TRBJ1-2 NA NA TRBV5-1 TGCGCCAGCAGCTTGGTAAATTATGGCTACACCTTC CASSLVNYGYTF
TRBJ2-7 NA TRBD2 TRBV30 TGTGCCTGGAGTAAACTAGCGGCTTACGAGCAGTACTTC CAWSKLAAYEQYF
TRBJ1-1 NA TRBD1 TRBV10-2 TGCGCCAGCAGTTACCCCCCAGGGACAGGGGTCCCGAGGACTGAAGCCTTCTTT CASSYPPGTGVPRTEAFF
TRBJ1-5 once NA TRBV28 TGTGCCAGCAGTACCTATAATCAGCCCCAGCATTTT CASSTYNQPQHF
TRBJ1-3 NA NA TRBV2 TGTGCCAGCAGTGTACAGGGATTCGGAAACACCATATATTTT CASSVQGFGNTIYF
TRBJ2-1 NA TRBD1 TRBV29-1 TGCAGCGTTGAAGATCGACAGGGGGGTCCTAATGAGCAGTTCTTC CSVEDRQGGPNEQFF
TRBJ1-1 NA TRBD1 TRBV4-1 TGCGCCAGCAGCCGGGAAGGGGGCCTTGAAGCTTTCTTT CASSREGGLEAFF
TRBJ1-1 NA NA TRBV2 TGTGCCAGCAATCTACAGGGTCGGACTGAAGCTTTCTTT CASNLQGRTEAFF
TRBJ1-2 NA TRBD1 TRBV25-1 TGTGCCAGCAGTGAGGACAGGGGCAACTATGGCTACACCTTC CASSEDRGNYGYTF